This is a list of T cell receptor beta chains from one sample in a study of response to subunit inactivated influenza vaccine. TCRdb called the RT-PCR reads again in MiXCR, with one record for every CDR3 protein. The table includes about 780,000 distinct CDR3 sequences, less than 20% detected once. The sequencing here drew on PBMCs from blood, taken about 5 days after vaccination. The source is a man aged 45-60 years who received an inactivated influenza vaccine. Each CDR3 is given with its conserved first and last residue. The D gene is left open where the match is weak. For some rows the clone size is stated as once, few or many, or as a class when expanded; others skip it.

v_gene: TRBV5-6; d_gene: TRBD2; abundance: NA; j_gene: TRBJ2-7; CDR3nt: TGTGCCAGCAGCTCACGGGGACTAGCGGGAAAAAACTACGAGCAGTACTTC; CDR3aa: CASSSRGLAGKNYEQYF
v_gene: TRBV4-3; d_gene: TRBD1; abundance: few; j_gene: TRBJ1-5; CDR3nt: TGCGCCAGCAGCCGGGGGACAGGGGGCAATCAGCCCCAGCATTTT; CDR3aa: CASSRGTGGNQPQHF
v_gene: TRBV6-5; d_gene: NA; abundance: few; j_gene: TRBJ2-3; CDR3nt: TGTGCCAGCAGTTCGATACAGGCCTTAACGCCGGATACGCAGTATTTT; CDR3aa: CASSSIQALTPDTQYF
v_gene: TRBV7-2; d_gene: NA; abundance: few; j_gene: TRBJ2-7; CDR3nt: TGTGCCAGCACCGGATCCAGAGACAGAGCCTACGAGCAGTACTTC; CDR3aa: CASTGSRDRAYEQYF
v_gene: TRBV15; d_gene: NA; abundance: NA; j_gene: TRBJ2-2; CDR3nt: TGTGCCACCAGCAGAGGAGGGGGACCCACCGGGGAGCTGTTTTTT; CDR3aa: CATSRGGGPTGELFF
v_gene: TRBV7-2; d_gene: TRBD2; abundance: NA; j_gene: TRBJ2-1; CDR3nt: TGTGCCAGCAGCCCGAGCGGGAGCTCCTACAATAAGCAGTTCTTC; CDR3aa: CASSPSGSSYNKQFF
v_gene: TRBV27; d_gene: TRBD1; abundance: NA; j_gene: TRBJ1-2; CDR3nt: TGTGCCAGCAGTTTCCGGGGGCAGGGGGCTACTAACTATGGCTACACCTTC; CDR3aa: CASSFRGQGATNYGYTF
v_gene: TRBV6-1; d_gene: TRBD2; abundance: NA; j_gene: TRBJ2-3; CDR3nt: TGTGCCAGCAGTAGACTAGCGGTGAGCACAGATACGCAGTATTTT; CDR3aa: CASSRLAVSTDTQYF
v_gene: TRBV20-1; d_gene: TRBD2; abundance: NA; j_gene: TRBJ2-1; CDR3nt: TGCAGTGCTAGAGATATTCTAGCGGGGACCTACAATGAGCAGTTCTTC; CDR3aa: CSARDILAGTYNEQFF
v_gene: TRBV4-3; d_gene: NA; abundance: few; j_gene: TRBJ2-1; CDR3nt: TGCGCCAGCTCATCCGTCAAGGGGGAACCCTACAATGAGCAGTTCTTC; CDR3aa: CASSSVKGEPYNEQFF
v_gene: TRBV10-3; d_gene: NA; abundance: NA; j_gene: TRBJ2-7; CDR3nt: TGTGCCATCAGGGGGACGGGAACCTACGAGCAGTACTTC; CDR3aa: CAIRGTGTYEQYF
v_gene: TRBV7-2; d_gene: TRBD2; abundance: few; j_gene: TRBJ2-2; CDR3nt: TGTGCCAGCAGCCCCCGGACTAGCAGCAACACCGGGGAGCTGTTTTTT; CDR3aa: CASSPRTSSNTGELFF
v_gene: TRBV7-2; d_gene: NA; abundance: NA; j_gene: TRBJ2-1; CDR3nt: TGTGCCAGCAGCTTAATGACGAGCGAGCAGTTCTTC; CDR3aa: CASSLMTSEQFF
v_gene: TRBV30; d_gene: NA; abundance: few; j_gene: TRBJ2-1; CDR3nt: TGTGCCTGGAGTCTCGCCGGGAGACCCTACAATGAGCAGTTCTTC; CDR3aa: CAWSLAGRPYNEQFF
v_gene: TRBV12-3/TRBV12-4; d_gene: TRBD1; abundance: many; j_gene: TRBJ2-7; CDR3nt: TGTGCCAGCAGTCCGGGACAGGGGCGTGCAGGCGAGCAGTACTTC; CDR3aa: CASSPGQGRAGEQYF
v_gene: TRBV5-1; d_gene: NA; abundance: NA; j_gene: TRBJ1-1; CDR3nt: TGCGCCAGCAGCTTGTCGGCAGGTGAAGCTTTCTTT; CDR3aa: CASSLSAGEAFF
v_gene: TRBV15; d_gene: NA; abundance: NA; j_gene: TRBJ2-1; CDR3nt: TGTGCCACCAGCAGACTAACGGGGTTGGGTTATGAGCAGTTCTTC; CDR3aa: CATSRLTGLGYEQFF
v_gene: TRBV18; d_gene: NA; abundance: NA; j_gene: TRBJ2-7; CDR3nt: TGTGCCAGCTCCCCCACGGTCCCATACGAGCAGTACTTC; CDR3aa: CASSPTVPYEQYF
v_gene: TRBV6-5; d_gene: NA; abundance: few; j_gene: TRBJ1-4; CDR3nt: TGTGCCAGCAGTTACTCATCGGGGAGGGCTGAAAAACTGTTTTTT; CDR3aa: CASSYSSGRAEKLFF
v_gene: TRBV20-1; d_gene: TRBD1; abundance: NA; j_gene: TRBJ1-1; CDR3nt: TGCAGTGCTAGGGAATGGACAGGGGACACTGAAGCTTTCTTT; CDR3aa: CSAREWTGDTEAFF
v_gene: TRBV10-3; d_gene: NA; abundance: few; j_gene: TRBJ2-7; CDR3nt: TGTGCCATCAGTGCGAAGGATCTTCCCTACGAGCAGTACTTC; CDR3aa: CAISAKDLPYEQYF
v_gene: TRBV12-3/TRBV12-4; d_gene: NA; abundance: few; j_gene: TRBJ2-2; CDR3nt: TGTGCCAGCAGGCGGACCTCGGGCACCGGGGAGCTGTTTTTT; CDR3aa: CASRRTSGTGELFF
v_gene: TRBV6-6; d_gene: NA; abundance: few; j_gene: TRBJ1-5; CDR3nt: TGTGCCAGCAGCCCTACGAGCAATCAGCCCCAGCATTTT; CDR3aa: CASSPTSNQPQHF
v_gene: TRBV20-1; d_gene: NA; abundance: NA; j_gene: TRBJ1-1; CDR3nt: TGCAGTGCTATTACAGGCGGCACTGAAGCTTTCTTT; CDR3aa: CSAITGGTEAFF
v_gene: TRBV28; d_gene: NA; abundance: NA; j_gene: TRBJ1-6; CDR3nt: TGTGGTTCATCCCCCGGGGGGAGTAAGGTCTCACCCCTCCACTTT; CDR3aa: CGSSPGGSKVSPLHF
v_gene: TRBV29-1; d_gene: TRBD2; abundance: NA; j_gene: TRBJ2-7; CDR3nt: TGCAGCGTTGAAGGGGCGGGAGAAGGGCAGTACTTC; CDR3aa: CSVEGAGEGQYF
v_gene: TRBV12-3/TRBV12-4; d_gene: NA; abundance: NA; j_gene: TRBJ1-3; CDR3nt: TGTGCCAGCAGGCGGCGGCTCTCTGGAAACACCATATATTTT; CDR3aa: CASRRRLSGNTIYF
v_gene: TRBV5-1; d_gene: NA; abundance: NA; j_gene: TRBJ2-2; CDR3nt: TGCGCCAGCAGCCAACAGGGCCTATCCTCGAACACCGGGGAGCTGTTTTTT; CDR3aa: CASSQQGLSSNTGELFF
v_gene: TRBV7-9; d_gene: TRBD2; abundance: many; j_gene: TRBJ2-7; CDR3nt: TGTGCCAGCAGCTTAGTGACTAGCGGGACCTACGAGCAGTACTTC; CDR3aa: CASSLVTSGTYEQYF
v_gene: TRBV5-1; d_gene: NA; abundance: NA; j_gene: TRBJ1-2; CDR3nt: TGCGCCAGCAGCTTGGACGATCCGGGGCGATATAACTACACCTTC; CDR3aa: CASSLDDPGRYNYTF
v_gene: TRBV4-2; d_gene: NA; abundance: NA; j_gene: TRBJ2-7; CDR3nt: TGTGCCAGCAGCCAGGGGTCTGGCCAGACCTACGAGCAGTACTTC; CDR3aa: CASSQGSGQTYEQYF
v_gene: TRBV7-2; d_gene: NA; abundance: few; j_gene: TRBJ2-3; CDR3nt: TGTGCCAGCAGACCCTGGGGAGATACGCAGTATTTT; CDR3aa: CASRPWGDTQYF
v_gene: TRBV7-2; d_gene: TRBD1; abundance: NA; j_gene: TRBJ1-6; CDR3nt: TGTGCCAGCAGCTTTAGGTCGGGGACAGGGGAGTCACCCCTCCACTTT; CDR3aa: CASSFRSGTGESPLHF
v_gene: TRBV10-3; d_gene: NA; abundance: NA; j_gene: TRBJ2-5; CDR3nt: TGTGCCATCAGTCGGATGGGAGAGACCCAGTACTTC; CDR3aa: CAISRMGETQYF
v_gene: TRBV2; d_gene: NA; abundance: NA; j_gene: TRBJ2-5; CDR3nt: TGTGCCAGCAGTGATGCCCAAGAGACCCAGTACTTC; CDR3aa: CASSDAQETQYF
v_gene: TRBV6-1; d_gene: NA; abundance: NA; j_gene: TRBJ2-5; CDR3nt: TGTGCCAGCAGTGAAGGAGGGGGCCAAGAGACCCAGTACTTC; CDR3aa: CASSEGGGQETQYF
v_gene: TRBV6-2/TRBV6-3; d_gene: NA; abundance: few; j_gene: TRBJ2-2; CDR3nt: TGTGCCAGCGGGAAGAACACCGGGGAGCTGTTTTTT; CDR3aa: CASGKNTGELFF
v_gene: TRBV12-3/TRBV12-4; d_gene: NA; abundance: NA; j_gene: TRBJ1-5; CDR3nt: TGTGCCAGCAGTCCCCCCTCTGGGGGCCGGCAGCCCCAGCATTTT; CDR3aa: CASSPPSGGRQPQHF
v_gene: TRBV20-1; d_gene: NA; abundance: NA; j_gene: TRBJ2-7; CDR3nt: TGCAGTGTTTTGACACCAACCTACGAGCAGTACTTC; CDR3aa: CSVLTPTYEQYF
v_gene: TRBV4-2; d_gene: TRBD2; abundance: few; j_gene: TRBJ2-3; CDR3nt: TGTGCCAGCAGCCAGCCCGGGGCGGGGGGCAAGTCCAATACGCAGTATTTT; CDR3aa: CASSQPGAGGKSNTQYF
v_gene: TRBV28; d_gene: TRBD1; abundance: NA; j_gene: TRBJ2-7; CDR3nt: TGTGCCAGCAGTTTCCCCCCCCTGGACAGGATGGGGGAGCAGTACTTC; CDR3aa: CASSFPPLDRMGEQYF
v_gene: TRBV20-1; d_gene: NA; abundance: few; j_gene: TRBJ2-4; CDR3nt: TGCAGTGCTAGTGATCAGGGTACAATTCAGTACTTC; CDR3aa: CSASDQGTIQYF
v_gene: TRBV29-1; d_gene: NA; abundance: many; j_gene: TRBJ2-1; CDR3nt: TGCAGCGTAGATAGCGGAGTTGGCTACAATGAGCAGTTCTTC; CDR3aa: CSVDSGVGYNEQFF
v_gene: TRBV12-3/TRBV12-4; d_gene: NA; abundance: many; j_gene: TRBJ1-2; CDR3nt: TGTGCCAGCAGGACAGCCTCTTACTATGGCTACACCTTC; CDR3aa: CASRTASYYGYTF
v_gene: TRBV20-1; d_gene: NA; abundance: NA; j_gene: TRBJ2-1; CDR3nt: TGCAGAGCACAGGGCAATGAGCAGTTCTTC; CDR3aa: CRAQGNEQFF
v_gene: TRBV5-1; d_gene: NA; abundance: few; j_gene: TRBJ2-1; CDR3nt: TGCGCCAGCAGCTTGGAAGCCCACTCCAATGAGCAGTTCTTC; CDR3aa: CASSLEAHSNEQFF
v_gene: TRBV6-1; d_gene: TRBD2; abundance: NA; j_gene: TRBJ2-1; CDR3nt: TGTGCCAGCAGGGAAAGGGCTAGCGGGAGCAGAGGGGCTTACAATGAGCAGTTCTTC; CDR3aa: CASRERASGSRGAYNEQFF
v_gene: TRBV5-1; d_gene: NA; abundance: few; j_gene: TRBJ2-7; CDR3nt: TGCGCCAGCCAGGACGCGACCTCCTACGAGCAGTACTTC; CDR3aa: CASQDATSYEQYF
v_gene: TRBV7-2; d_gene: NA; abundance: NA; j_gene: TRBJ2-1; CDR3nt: TGTGCCAGCAGCTTAGTGGTACAGACCTACAATGAGCAGTTCTTC; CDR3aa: CASSLVVQTYNEQFF